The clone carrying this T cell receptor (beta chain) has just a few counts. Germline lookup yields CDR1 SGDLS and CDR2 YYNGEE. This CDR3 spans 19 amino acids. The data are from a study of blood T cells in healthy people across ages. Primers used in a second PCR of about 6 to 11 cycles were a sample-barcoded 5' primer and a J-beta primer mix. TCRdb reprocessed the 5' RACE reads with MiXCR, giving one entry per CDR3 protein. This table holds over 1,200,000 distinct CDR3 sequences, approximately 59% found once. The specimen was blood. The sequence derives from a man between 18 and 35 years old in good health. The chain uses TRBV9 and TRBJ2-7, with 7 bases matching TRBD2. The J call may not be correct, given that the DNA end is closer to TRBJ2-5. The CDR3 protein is CASSVVPSGTGGVQETQYF. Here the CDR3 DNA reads TGTGCCAGCAGCGTAGTACCCTCCGGAACGGGGGGTGTTCAAGAGACCCAGTACTTC.